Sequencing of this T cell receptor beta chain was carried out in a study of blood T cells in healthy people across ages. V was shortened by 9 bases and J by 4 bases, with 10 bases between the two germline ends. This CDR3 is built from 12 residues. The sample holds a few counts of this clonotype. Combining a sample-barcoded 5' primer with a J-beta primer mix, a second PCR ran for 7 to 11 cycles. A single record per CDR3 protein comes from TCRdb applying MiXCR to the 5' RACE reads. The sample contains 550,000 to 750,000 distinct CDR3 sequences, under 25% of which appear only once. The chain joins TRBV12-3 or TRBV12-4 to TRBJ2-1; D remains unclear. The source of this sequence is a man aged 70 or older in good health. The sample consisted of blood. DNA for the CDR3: TGTGCCAGTCTCCAGGATTACAATGAGCAGTTCTTC. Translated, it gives CASLQDYNEQFF.